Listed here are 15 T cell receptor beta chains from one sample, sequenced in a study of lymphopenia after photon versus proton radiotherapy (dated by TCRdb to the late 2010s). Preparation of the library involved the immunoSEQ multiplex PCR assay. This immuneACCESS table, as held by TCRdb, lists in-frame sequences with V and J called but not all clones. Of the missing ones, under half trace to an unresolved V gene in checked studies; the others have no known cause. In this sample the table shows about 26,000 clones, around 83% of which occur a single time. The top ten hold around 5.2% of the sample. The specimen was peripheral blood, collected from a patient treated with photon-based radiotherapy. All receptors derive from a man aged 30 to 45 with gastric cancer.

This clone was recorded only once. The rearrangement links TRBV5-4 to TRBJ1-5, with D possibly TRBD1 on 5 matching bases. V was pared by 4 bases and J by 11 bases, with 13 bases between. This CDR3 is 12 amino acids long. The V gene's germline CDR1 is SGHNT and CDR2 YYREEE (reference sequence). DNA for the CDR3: TGTGCCAGCAGCCCGGGGGACCCGTCCCAGCATTTT. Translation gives CASSPGDPSQHF.

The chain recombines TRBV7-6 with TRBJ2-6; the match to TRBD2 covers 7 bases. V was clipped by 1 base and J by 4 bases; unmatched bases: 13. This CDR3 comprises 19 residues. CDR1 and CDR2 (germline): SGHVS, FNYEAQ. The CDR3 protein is CASSLVEGGLLLGANVLTF. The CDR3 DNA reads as TGTGCCAGCAGCTTAGTTGAGGGAGGGCTCCTCTTAGGGGCCAACGTCCTGACTTTC. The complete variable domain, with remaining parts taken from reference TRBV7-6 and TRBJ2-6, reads GAGVSQSPRYKVTKRGQDVALRCDPISGHVSLYWYRQALGQGPEFLTYFNYEAQQDKSGLPNDRFSAERPEGSISTLTIQRTEQRDSAMYRCASSLVEGGLLLGANVLTFGAGSRLTVL.

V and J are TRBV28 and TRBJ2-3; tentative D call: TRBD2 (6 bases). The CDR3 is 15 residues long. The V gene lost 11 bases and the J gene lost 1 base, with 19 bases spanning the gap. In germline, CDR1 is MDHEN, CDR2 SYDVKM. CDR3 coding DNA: TGTGCCTGTGCCGGGAGCCCCCAAGGCACAGATACGCAGTATTTT. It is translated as CACAGSPQGTDTQYF.

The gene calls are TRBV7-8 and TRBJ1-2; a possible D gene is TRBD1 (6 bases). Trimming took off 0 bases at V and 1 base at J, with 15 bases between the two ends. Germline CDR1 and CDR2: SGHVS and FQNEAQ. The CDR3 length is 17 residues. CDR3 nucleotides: TGTGCCAGCAGCTTAGCCACCGGGACACTTCATAACTATGGCTACACCTTC. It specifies CASSLATGTLHNYGYTF.

The CDR3 DNA is TGCGCCAGCAGCCACACCAAGAGCAATCAGCCCCAGCATTTT. Its translation is CASSHTKSNQPQHF. The V and J genes are TRBV4-1 and TRBJ1-5, with D uncertain. The V end was cut by 3 bases, the J end by 1 base, with 7 bases between. Germline V gives CDR1 MGHRA, CDR2 YSYEKL. This CDR3 contains 14 residues.

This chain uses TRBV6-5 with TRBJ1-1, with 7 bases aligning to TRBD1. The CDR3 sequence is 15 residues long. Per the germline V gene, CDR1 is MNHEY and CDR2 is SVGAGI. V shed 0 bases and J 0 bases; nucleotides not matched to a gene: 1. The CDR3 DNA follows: TGTGCCAGCAGTTACTCGGGACAGCTGAACACTGAAGCTTTCTTT. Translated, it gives CASSYSGQLNTEAFF.

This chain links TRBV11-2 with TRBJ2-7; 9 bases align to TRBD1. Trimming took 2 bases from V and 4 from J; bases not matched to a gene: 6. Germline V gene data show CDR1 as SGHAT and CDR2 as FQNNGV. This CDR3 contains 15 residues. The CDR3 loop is CASSLTGQGTYEQYF. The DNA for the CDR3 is TGTGCCAGCAGCTTAACCGGACAGGGGACGTACGAGCAGTACTTC.

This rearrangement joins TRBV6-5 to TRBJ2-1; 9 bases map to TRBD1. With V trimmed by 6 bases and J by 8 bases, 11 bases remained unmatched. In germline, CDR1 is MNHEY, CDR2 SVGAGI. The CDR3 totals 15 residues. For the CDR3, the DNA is TGTGCCAGCAGGAACGACAGGGGGGGCAATTATGAGCAGTTCTTC. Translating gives CASRNDRGGNYEQFF.

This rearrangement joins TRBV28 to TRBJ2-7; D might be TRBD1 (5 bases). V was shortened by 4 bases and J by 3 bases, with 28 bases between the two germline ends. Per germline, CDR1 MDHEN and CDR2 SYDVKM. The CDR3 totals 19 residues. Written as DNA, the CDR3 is TGTGCCAGCAGTTCCATGGCGTCTACTGGGGCGTCAGAAGGCTACGAGCAGTACTTC. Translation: CASSSMASTGASEGYEQYF.

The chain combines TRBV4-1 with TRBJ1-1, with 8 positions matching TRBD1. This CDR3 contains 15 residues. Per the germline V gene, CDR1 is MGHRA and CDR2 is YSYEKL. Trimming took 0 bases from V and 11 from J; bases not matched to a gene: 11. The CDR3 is CASSQDDRGFLGAFF. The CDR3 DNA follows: TGCGCCAGCAGCCAAGACGACAGGGGCTTTCTTGGGGCTTTCTTT.

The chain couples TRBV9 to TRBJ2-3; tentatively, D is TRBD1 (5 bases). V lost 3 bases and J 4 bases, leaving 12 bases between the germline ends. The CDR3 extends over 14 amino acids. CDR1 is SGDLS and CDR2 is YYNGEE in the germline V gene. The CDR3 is CASSALVGPDTQYF. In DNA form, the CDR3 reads TGTGCCAGCAGCGCCTTAGTGGGGCCAGATACGCAGTATTTT.

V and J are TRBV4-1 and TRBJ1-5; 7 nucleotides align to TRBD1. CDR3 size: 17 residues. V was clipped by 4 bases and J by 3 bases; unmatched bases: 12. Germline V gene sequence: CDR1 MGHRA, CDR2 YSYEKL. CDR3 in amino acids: CASSLTYWDSNNQPQHF. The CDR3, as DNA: TGCGCCAGCAGCCTAACCTACTGGGACAGCAACAATCAGCCCCAGCATTTT.

The CDR3 coding sequence is TGTGCCAGCTCCCTGGGAGTGTCTGGAAACACCATATATTTT. This gives the protein CASSLGVSGNTIYF. V usage is TRBV18 and J usage is TRBJ1-3; D not certain. V was pared by 6 bases and J by 1 base, with 10 bases between. Germline V lookup: CDR1 KGHSH, CDR2 LQKENI. The CDR3 contains 14 residues.

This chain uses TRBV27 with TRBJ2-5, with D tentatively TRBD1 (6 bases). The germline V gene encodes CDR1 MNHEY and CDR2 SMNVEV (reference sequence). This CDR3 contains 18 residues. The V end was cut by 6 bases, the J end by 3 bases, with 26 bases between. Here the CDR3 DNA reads TGTGCCAGCAGGTGGAACACGACAGGAGTACCGGTGGAAGAGACCCAGTACTTC. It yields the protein CASRWNTTGVPVEETQYF.

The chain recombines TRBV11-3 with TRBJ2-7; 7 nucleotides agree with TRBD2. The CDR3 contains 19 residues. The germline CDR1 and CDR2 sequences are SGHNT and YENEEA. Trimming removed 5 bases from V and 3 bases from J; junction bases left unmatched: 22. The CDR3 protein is CASSVDTGVGAGVLYEQYF. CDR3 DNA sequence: TGTGCCAGCAGCGTCGACACAGGAGTAGGGGCGGGGGTTCTCTACGAGCAGTACTTC. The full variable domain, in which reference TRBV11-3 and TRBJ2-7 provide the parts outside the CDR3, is EAGVVQSPRYKIIEKKQPVAFWCNPISGHNTLYWYLQNLGQGPELLIRYENEEAVDDSQLPKDRFSAERLKGVDSTLKIQPAELGDSAVYLCASSVDTGVGAGVLYEQYFGPGTRLTVT.